The source of this T cell receptor (beta chain) is a study of T cell responses to AZD1222 COVID-19 vaccine. Study results and limitations: White British people made up most donors, females outnumbered males, and clonal diversity was possibly underestimated. AZD1222 recipients seropositive at baseline numbered only six. Of spike-specific TCRs, nearly half reportedly target regions left unmutated in variants.

Remarks on this clone: Its matching antigen is unknown.

The CDR3 spans 18 residues. Germline lookup yields CDR1 PRHDT and CDR2 FYEKMQ (reference sequence). Trimming took off 5 bases at V and 5 bases at J, with 25 bases between the two ends. This table comes from immunoSEQ multiplex PCR, and its TCRdb copy is limited to in-frame clones, with some not included. The sample lists about 120,000 clones, more than 70% occurring once. The chain employs TRBV13 and TRBJ2-1; unclear D gene. This TCR came from an adult in good health. Sequences were derived from peripheral blood, sampled on day 0 of AZD1222 vaccination. CDR3 coding DNA: TGTGCCAGCAGCCCGCCGTACCGGATCTCAAGCCGGGACAATGAGCAGTTCTTC. This translates into CASSPPYRISSRDNEQFF.